This T cell receptor beta chain stems from a study of cytomegalovirus exposure and HLA in healthy donors. Study conclusions and caveats: Sequencing likely generated an artifact that appeared as a cluster of highly shared sequence variants.

The CDR3 contains 16 residues. Germline V gene data show CDR1 as SGDLS and CDR2 as YYNGEE. V lost 3 bases and J lost 3, with 16 bases in between. The study ran its PCR with 60 Vbeta and 13 Jbeta primers. Generated by immunoSEQ multiplex PCR, the TCRdb table keeps only in-frame clones and is missing some. Of fewer than 200,000 clones listed, about 80% were seen once; the top ten hold roughly 2%. Worth noting for this clone: Its antigen is as yet unknown.

J is TRBJ2-1 and V is TRBV9; D may be TRBD2 (5 bases). The sample comprised PBMCs. The source of this sequence is a young woman in good health and CMV-seronegative. In DNA, the CDR3 is TGTGCCAGCAGCGGGACCTCCGGACTGGTCTACAATGAGCAGTTCTTC. It is translated as CASSGTSGLVYNEQFF.